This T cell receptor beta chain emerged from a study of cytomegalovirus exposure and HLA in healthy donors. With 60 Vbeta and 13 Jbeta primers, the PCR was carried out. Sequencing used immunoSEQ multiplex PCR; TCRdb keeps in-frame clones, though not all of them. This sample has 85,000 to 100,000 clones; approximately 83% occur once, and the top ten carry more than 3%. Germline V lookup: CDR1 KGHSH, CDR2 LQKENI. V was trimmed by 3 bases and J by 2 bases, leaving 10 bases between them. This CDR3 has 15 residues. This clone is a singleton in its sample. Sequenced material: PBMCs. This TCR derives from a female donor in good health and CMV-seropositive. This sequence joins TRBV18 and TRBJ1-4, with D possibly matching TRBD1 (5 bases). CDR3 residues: CASSPTGVTNEKLFF. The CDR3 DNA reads TGTGCCAGCTCACCCACAGGTGTGACTAATGAAAAACTGTTTTTT.